This T cell receptor (beta chain) is drawn from a study of blood T cell repertoires in COVID-19. About the study: The United States, Italy and Spain provided the acute and convalescent COVID-19 samples. In each case, the material was cDNA or gDNA derived from T cells, B-cell-depleted T cells, or PBMCs.

Libraries were prepared by immunoSEQ multiplex PCR; TCRdb keeps only in-frame clonotypes and omits some of them. This table has roughly 250,000 clones, around 86% appearing once. The CDR3 runs to 10 residues. The germline gives CDR1 DFQATT, CDR2 SNEGSKA (reference sequence). The V gene end was trimmed by 6 bases and the J gene end by 11 bases; junction bases not matched to a gene: 2. Participant reports of clinical history set cohort assignment. Sequenced material: PBMCs or T cells enriched from blood (not recorded which). The TCR originated in a woman aged 45 to 65 who had recovered from COVID-19. The chain carries TRBV20-1 and TRBJ2-1; 9 positions match TRBD2. CDR3 bases: TGCAGTGCGCTAGCGGGGAAGCAGTTCTTC. Residues: CSALAGKQFF.